The 29 T cell receptor beta chains below come from one sample, sequenced in a study of radiation and T cells in renal cell carcinoma. Time point in this sample: blood 4 weeks post-SBRT, at nephrectomy. As for treatment: 15 Gy SBRT to primary tumor, nephrectomy 4 weeks later. TCRdb keeps only in-frame clones here, not all; method: immunoSEQ multiplex PCR. The sample comprises just under 150,000 clones, approximately 86% of which are singletons, and around 17% rests with the top ten. This specimen consisted of blood, obtained from a patient whose treatment included radiotherapy and nephrectomy. These TCRs come from a woman between 45 and 60 years old with renal cell carcinoma.

The gene calls are TRBV6-5 and TRBJ2-1; D perhaps matches TRBD2 (5 bases). Germline CDR1 and CDR2: MNHEY and SVGAGI. Between the trimmed V and J ends, which lost 2 bases and 2 bases, there was a span of 10 bases. CDR3 length equals 15 residues. The DNA of the CDR3 is TGTGCCAGCAGTTACCGGGCTAGCACCTACAATGAGCAGTTCTTC. Protein product: CASSYRASTYNEQFF.

J is TRBJ2-5 and V is TRBV2, with D possibly called TRBD1 or TRBD2 (6 bases each). The germline V gene encodes CDR1 SNHLY and CDR2 FYNNEI. V lost 2 bases, J lost 2 bases, and 15 bases lay in between. The CDR3 is 16 amino acids. CDR3 in DNA: TGTGCCAGCAGTGAAAGGAGGGGGGCAGTTCAAGAGACCCAGTACTTC. Its translation: CASSERRGAVQETQYF.

This chain joins TRBV18 and TRBJ2-5, with D perhaps matching TRBD2 (7 bases). The CDR3 length is 15 residues. Germline V gives CDR1 KGHSH, CDR2 LQKENI. V shed 4 bases and J shed 4 bases, with 16 bases lying between them. CDR3 loop: CASSLSGTQRETQYF. In DNA, the CDR3 is TGTGCCAGCTCACTAAGCGGGACACAAAGAGAGACCCAGTACTTC. Complete variable domain (other parts from reference TRBV18 and TRBJ2-5): NAGVMQNPRHLVRRRGQEARLRCSPMKGHSHVYWYRQLPEEGLKFMVYLQKENIIDESGMPKERFSAEFPKEGPSILRIQQVVRGDSAAYFCASSLSGTQRETQYFGPGTRLLVL.

J is TRBJ2-7 and V is TRBV6-5; 7 bases align to TRBD1. Germline CDR1 reads MNHEY; CDR2 reads SVGAGI. V shed 8 bases, J shed 0 bases, and the junction held 10 bases outside the gene matches. CDR3 length: 15 residues. The DNA for the CDR3 is TGTGCCAGCGGAGTTCACAGGGGTTTCTCCTACGAGCAGTACTTC. Translating gives CASGVHRGFSYEQYF.

This clone appeared a few times. The J gene is TRBJ1-1, the V gene TRBV28; 12 bases match TRBD1. Trimming cost V 2 bases and J 1 base; bases outside gene matches: 5. This CDR3 contains 17 residues. Germline CDR1 reads MDHEN; CDR2 reads SYDVKM. CDR3 nucleotides: TGTGCCAGCAGTTTAACGGGACAGGGGGCGCGGAACACTGAAGCTTTCTTT. This gives the protein CASSLTGQGARNTEAFF.

This clone was seen a single time. The CDR3 region is CAWGTGESYGYTF. DNA of the CDR3: TGTGCCTGGGGGACAGGGGAGAGCTATGGCTACACCTTC. This sequence joins TRBV30 and TRBJ1-2; 10 bases align to TRBD1. V was pared by 5 bases and J by 4 bases, with 4 bases of the junction left unmatched. The V gene's germline CDR1 is GTSNPN and CDR2 SVGIG (reference sequence). The CDR3 is made up of 13 amino acids.

The chain joins TRBV7-6 to TRBJ2-7; 9 positions match TRBD2. Trimming at V came to 1 base and at J to 3 bases, leaving 10 bases not matched to a gene. The CDR3 is 17 amino acids. Germline lookup yields CDR1 SGHVS and CDR2 FNYEAQ. This CDR3 reads CASSLEGRASGNYEQYF. The CDR3 DNA reads TGTGCCAGCAGCTTAGAGGGCAGGGCTAGCGGGAACTACGAGCAGTACTTC.

CDR3 loop: CASSVGRLADYEQYF. The CDR3 bases are TGTGCCAGCAGCGTAGGACGTCTAGCGGACTACGAGCAGTACTTC. The chain uses TRBV9 and TRBJ2-7, with TRBD2 matching 7 bases. CDR3 length: 15 residues. Unmatched junction bases numbered 6, after V lost 0 bases and J lost 3 bases. The germline V gene has CDR1 SGDLS and CDR2 YYNGEE.

This clone was seen a single time. This chain joins TRBV2 and TRBJ2-5; no firm D call. CDR3 length: 11 residues. The germline V gene encodes CDR1 SNHLY and CDR2 FYNNEI. Trimming cost V 7 bases and J 4 bases, with 7 bases left between them. The CDR3 sequence: CASTLRETQYF. The CDR3 coding sequence is TGTGCCAGCACCCTGCGAGAGACCCAGTACTTC.

The chain uses TRBV18 and TRBJ1-1; 9 nucleotides match TRBD1. The germline CDR1 and CDR2 sequences are KGHSH and LQKENI. CDR3 length: 14 amino acids. V shed 6 bases, J shed 8 bases, and the junction held 10 bases outside the gene matches. CDR3 DNA sequence: TGTGCCAGCTCTCCCGGGACAGGGTATACCGAAGCTTTCTTT. It encodes CASSPGTGYTEAFF.

The V gene is TRBV7-2, the J gene TRBJ1-1; D is unresolved. The V gene lost 1 base and the J gene lost 4 bases, with 10 bases spanning the gap. CDR1 and CDR2 (germline): SGHTA, FQGNSA. The CDR3 loop spans 14 amino acids. The CDR3 sequence: CASSLDHYATEAFF. In nucleotides, the CDR3 is TGTGCCAGCAGCTTAGACCACTATGCCACTGAAGCTTTCTTT.

This clone was seen more than once but under ten times. The genes are TRBV7-2 and TRBJ2-7, with D possibly TRBD1 on 6 matching bases. V lost 7 bases and J 3 bases, leaving 22 bases between the germline ends. Per germline, CDR1 SGHTA and CDR2 FQGNSA. The CDR3 has 16 residues. The DNA for the CDR3 is TGTGCCAGCACCGACTGGGCGTCCCGGGGACACTACGAGCAGTACTTC. It encodes CASTDWASRGHYEQYF.

This clone was seen once. This chain links TRBV6-1 with TRBJ1-1, with 7 nucleotides matching TRBD1. CDR1 is MNHNS, CDR2 SASEGT, per germline. The length of the CDR3 is 14 residues. The trim removed 11 bases at V and 0 bases at J, leaving 9 bases unmatched. The CDR3 coding sequence is TGTGCCTTAAACAGGGGCGACATGAACACTGAAGCTTTCTTT. This translates into CALNRGDMNTEAFF.

This clone came up once. This chain uses TRBV19 with TRBJ2-2, with D possibly matching TRBD1 (5 bases). V shed 1 base and J shed 3 bases, with 12 bases lying between them. The CDR3 runs to 16 residues. Germline CDR1 is LNHDA and CDR2 is SQIVND (reference sequence). CDR3 DNA: TGTGCCAGTAGTATAGGGGCCAGGGCGTACACCGGGGAGCTGTTTTTT. Translated, it gives CASSIGARAYTGELFF.

The count of this clone is one. Written as DNA, the CDR3 is TGTGCCAGCAGTCCTGGGACAGGGCTTTTCACTGAAGCTTTCTTT. Encoded protein: CASSPGTGLFTEAFF. This chain connects TRBV11-2 to TRBJ1-1; 9 bases fit TRBD1. CDR3 size: 15 residues. Looked up from germline, CDR1 is SGHAT and CDR2 is FQNNGV. With V trimmed by 6 bases and J by 4 bases, 9 bases remained unmatched.

The V and J genes are TRBV18 and TRBJ2-7, with 9 positions matching TRBD2. Germline V lookup: CDR1 KGHSH, CDR2 LQKENI. CDR3 size: 15 residues. The trim removed 3 bases at V and 6 bases at J, leaving 9 bases unmatched. CDR3 loop: CASSPGIAGATEQYF. The CDR3 DNA is TGTGCCAGCTCACCGGGGATAGCGGGAGCGACCGAGCAGTACTTC.

The chain has TRBV2 and TRBJ1-3; possible D gene TRBD1, 6 bases. The V gene lost 4 bases and the J gene lost 5 bases, with 15 bases spanning the gap. The germline CDR1 and CDR2 sequences are SNHLY and FYNNEI. This CDR3 spans 15 amino acids. CDR3 loop: CASSGIGGVRNTIYF. The CDR3 DNA reads as TGTGCCAGCAGTGGAATAGGGGGGGTTCGAAACACCATATATTTT.

This clone appeared once. This sequence joins TRBV6-5 and TRBJ2-7, with D uncertain. Trimming removed 6 bases at V and 0 bases at J, with 12 bases between. The CDR3 contains 14 residues. In germline, CDR1 is MNHEY, CDR2 SVGAGI. CDR3 in DNA: TGTGCCAGCAGGGGTCTTGAGAGCTCCTACGAGCAGTACTTC. Encoded protein: CASRGLESSYEQYF.

This clone came up a few times. This chain joins TRBV7-9 and TRBJ1-4, with a weak D call TRBD1 (5 bases). Trimming removed 3 bases at V and 6 bases at J, with 14 bases between. The CDR3 consists of 15 residues. Germline V gene sequence: CDR1 SEHNR, CDR2 FQNEAQ (reference sequence). The CDR3 protein is CASSLEGTRDEKLFF. CDR3 DNA sequence: TGTGCCAGCAGCTTGGAGGGGACGAGGGATGAAAAACTGTTTTTT.

The rearrangement links TRBV5-5 to TRBJ1-2, with D possibly being TRBD1 (5 bases). The germline V gene has CDR1 SGHKS and CDR2 YYEKEE (reference sequence). This CDR3 contains 14 residues. V lost 4 bases, J lost 4 bases, and 14 bases lay in between. CDR3 in DNA: TGTGCCAGCAGCGGAGGCGGGGCCGGCTATGGCTACACCTTC. Protein product: CASSGGGAGYGYTF.

The genes are TRBV9 and TRBJ2-2; 9 bases are shared with TRBD2. With V trimmed by 0 bases and J by 0 bases, 12 bases remained unmatched. This CDR3 is built from 20 residues. Germline V gives CDR1 SGDLS, CDR2 YYNGEE. The CDR3, as DNA: TGTGCCAGCAGCGTAGAGCCGATAGCGGGAGACCTCTCGAACACCGGGGAGCTGTTTTTT. Protein sequence: CASSVEPIAGDLSNTGELFF.

The chain is built from TRBV30 and TRBJ1-2, with 10 bases fitting TRBD1. The CDR3 sequence is 15 residues long. In germline, CDR1 is GTSNPN, CDR2 SVGIG (reference sequence). V shed 2 bases, J shed 0 bases, and the junction held 3 bases outside the gene matches. The CDR3 region has the DNA TGTGCCTGGAGTCGACAGGGGGCTGCTAACTATGGCTACACCTTC. This sequence encodes CAWSRQGAANYGYTF.

This clone came up once. This chain uses TRBV5-5 with TRBJ1-1, with 11 bases matching TRBD1. The germline V gene has CDR1 SGHKS and CDR2 YYEKEE (reference sequence). J was trimmed by 4 bases and V by 5 bases; bases with no gene match: 4. The CDR3 runs 14 residues. The CDR3: CASSWGQGGTEAFF. The CDR3 region has the DNA TGTGCCAGCAGTTGGGGACAGGGGGGCACTGAAGCTTTCTTT.

The chain uses TRBV19 and TRBJ1-4; D is undetermined. V dropped 0 bases and J dropped 0 bases, with 5 bases sitting between them. This CDR3 spans 15 amino acids. The V gene's germline CDR1 is LNHDA and CDR2 SQIVND (reference sequence). In nucleotides, the CDR3 is TGTGCCAGTAGTATAGATCGAGCAACTAATGAAAAACTGTTTTTT. Its protein product is CASSIDRATNEKLFF.

The V gene is TRBV11-2, the J gene TRBJ2-3, with TRBD1 as a possible D gene (5 bases). Germline lookup yields CDR1 SGHAT and CDR2 FQNNGV. The CDR3 is made up of 16 amino acids. V gave up 1 base and J gave up 3 bases, with 14 bases separating them. The CDR3 nucleotides read TGTGCCAGCAGCTTAGTTCAGGGTGCAATTACAGATACGCAGTATTTT. It is translated as CASSLVQGAITDTQYF.

V and J are TRBV10-1 and TRBJ2-7; possible D gene TRBD2, 5 bases. This CDR3 comprises 14 residues. Per germline, CDR1 WNHNN and CDR2 SYGVQD (reference sequence). Trimming pared 0 bases from V and 2 bases from J, leaving 8 bases between. Here the CDR3 DNA reads TGCGCCAGCAGTGAGTCAGGGAGAACCTACGAGCAGTACTTC. This encodes CASSESGRTYEQYF.

This clone showed up just once. The rearrangement links TRBV30 to TRBJ2-2; 9 positions agree with TRBD2. Germline V CDR1 and CDR2: GTSNPN, SVGIG (reference sequence). CDR3 length: 16 residues. V lost 4 bases, J lost 2 bases, and 8 bases stayed unmatched. CDR3 region: CAWNTRGGTNTGELFF. Written as DNA, the CDR3 is TGTGCCTGGAATACGCGGGGGGGCACTAACACCGGGGAGCTGTTTTTT.

The chain carries TRBV11-2 and TRBJ2-7; D not resolved. CDR1 and CDR2 from the germline V gene are SGHAT and FQNNGV. Trimming pared 4 bases from V and 6 bases from J, leaving 13 bases between. The CDR3 has 13 amino acids. For the CDR3, the DNA is TGTGCCAGCAGCTCGAAATCTAGAGTCGAGCAGTACTTC. It is translated as CASSSKSRVEQYF. The full variable domain, completed using reference TRBV11-2 and TRBJ2-7, is EAGVAQSPRYKIIEKRQSVAFWCNPISGHATLYWYQQILGQGPKLLIQFQNNGVVDDSQLPKDRFSAERLKGVDSTLKIQPAKLEDSAVYLCASSSKSRVEQYFGPGTRLTVT.

This chain joins TRBV27 and TRBJ1-4; no reliable D call. The germline gives CDR1 MNHEY, CDR2 SMNVEV (reference sequence). V was pared by 8 bases and J by 11 bases, with 18 bases between. This CDR3 region has 13 residues. CDR3 in amino acids: CASSVTGLLKLFF. The CDR3 nucleotides are TGTGCCAGCTCGGTAACGGGTCTACTGAAACTGTTTTTT.